Sequencing of this TCR beta chain was carried out in a study of shared clonotypes between healthy human individuals. Regarding this clone: Its antigen is as yet unknown.

Clones were sequenced by immunoSEQ multiplex PCR, and TCRdb holds only the in-frame ones, with some missing. Of 2 million to 2.5 million clones detected, approximately 93% appear once; the ten largest clones hold 0.35% to 0.5%. General study findings and limits: In general, naive subsets displayed greater estimated richness than memory subsets did. What limited the represented genetic and exposure-history diversity was the small number of donors. The naive CD4 repertoires of several donors were compared, and about 5% of clonotypes were shared.

The CDR3 is 15 residues long. Trimming stripped 3 bases from V and 2 bases from J, with 8 bases between. The germline V gene encodes CDR1 MDHEN and CDR2 SYDVKM. Sequenced material: naive CD4+ T cells from PBMCs. Indicated subset: CD45RA+ positively selected. This clonotype originated in a man aged 18 to 30 in good health. Some clones in this sample may be carry-over from other donors' samples. The chain couples TRBV28 to TRBJ2-6; no firm D call. The CDR3 reads CASSLGFAGANVLTF. CDR3 in DNA: TGTGCCAGCAGTTTGGGGTTCGCTGGGGCCAACGTCCTGACTTTC.